This T cell receptor beta chain was captured by sequencing in a study of PD-1 blockade in classical Hodgkin lymphoma. This clone was seen only a few times. No antigen is known for it. Study results and limitations: When set against healthy donors, newly diagnosed patients were reported to show lower baseline TCR diversity.

This table comes from immunoSEQ multiplex PCR, and its TCRdb copy is limited to in-frame clones, with some not included. The table includes 15,000 to 20,000 clones, over 75% detected once. The time point here: cycle 4 day 1 (C4D1), after 5 to 7 weeks of nivolumab. Brentuximab vedotin exposure varied among the patients, all of whom had relapsed after autologous stem cell transplantation. Specimen: peripheral blood mononuclear cells (PBMCs), collected before the fourth cycle of nivolumab. This receptor was obtained from a human donor with classical Hodgkin lymphoma.

The CDR3 bases are TGTGCCAGCAGCTCCGGGAACCTTGCGACTACCAATGAGCAGTTCTTC. Its translation: CASSSGNLATTNEQFF. The gene calls are TRBV7-8 and TRBJ2-1, with D possibly TRBD2 on 5 matching bases. This CDR3 is 16 amino acids long. From germline, CDR1 is SGHVS and CDR2 FQNEAQ. V lost 4 bases, J lost 6 bases, and 19 bases lay in between.